Listed here is a single TCR beta chain. Which antigen it targets is not known. One base away there is no much larger clone; base qualities are not given. The CDR3 regions of human TCRbeta chains were subjected to immunosequencing. The paper's data handling went like this. TCRs in the repertoires were matched against a reference library of SARS-CoV-2-specific TCRs that had been generated with the MIRA antigen-specificity platform. Breadth was defined as the fraction of unique TCRs that were SARS-CoV-2-associated. Depth was defined as the fraction of total T cells that were SARS-CoV-2-associated. Each spike-specific TCR was assigned to its reactive spike region and to a CD4 or CD8 class using the MIRA data. Log10-transformed breadth and depth values were compared by one-way ANOVA with Sidak's multiple comparisons tests. TCRdb limited this immuneACCESS table to in-frame rearrangements with V and J called. A share of clones is missing; checked studies link under half to unresolved V genes, and the rest is unexplained. That table supplies the V and J calls and clone size; D and trimming were determined from the DNA. The sample yields about 93,000 clones; around 92% were counted once. The leading ten clones occupy about 3% of the sample.

The intended sense of this specimen's time point label: baseline before first vaccination. The meaning of the sample's treatment or condition label: meningococcal conjugate vaccine given as trial control. Vaccinee samples came from UK trials COV001 and COV002, including a single-blind randomized controlled phase 2/3 trial of AZD1222 (ChAdOx1 nCoV-19) in healthy adults. Trial participant PBMC samples were collected at day 0 and day 28 after the second dose for TCRbeta chain sequencing. This specimen comes from a study of T cell responses to AZD1222 COVID-19 vaccine (dated by TCRdb to the early 2020s). In terms of the full investigation: A total of around 240 trial participants underwent TCR sequencing, of whom 207 received two doses of AZD1222 and 26 received two doses of the MenACWY control vaccine. Enrollment into the trials was organized by age into subgroups of 18-55, 56-69 and 70-plus years, and those subgroups contained around 150, 28 and 57 TCR-sequenced participants, respectively. The research as a whole found: After two AZD1222 doses, spike-specific TCR breadth and depth were significantly higher than at day 0 and than in MenACWY recipients. Reportedly, almost half of the unique spike-specific TCRs recognized epitopes lying outside the regions that are mutated in the B.1.351 and B.1.1.7 variants. Conclusions about previously exposed vaccinees are limited because only five to seven AZD1222 recipients were SARS-CoV-2 seropositive at baseline. No day 14 peak-response samples were available, so repertoires were characterized only after the peak T cell response. CD4 TCRs associated with the vaccine covered the entire spike protein, and the dominant responses were in regions 160-218 and 743-854. Participants were mostly white British and included more females than males, and it was suggested by the authors that clonal diversity may have been underestimated. In the small 56-69-year group, the increase in depth fell short of significance, most likely because of low power.

The TCR sequence derives from an adult in good health. The source material was peripheral blood, sampled on day 0 of MenACWY control vaccination.

This receptor carries the CDR3 CASSSWGRGSYEQYF. The sequenced DNA is TGTGCCAGCAGTTCGTGGGGTCGGGGCTCCTACGAGCAGTACTTC. The V and J segments used are TRBV27 and TRBJ2-7; TRBD2 is possibly the D segment (5 matching bases). Reading the germline V gene (reference sequence) gives CDR1 MNHEY and CDR2 SMNVEV. The CDR3, from cysteine to phenylalanine, totals 15 residues. The retained sequence is limited to the CDR3, 45 bases, with the frame set at the first base. V drops 4 bases and J drops 0 bases, leaving 13 bases in between.